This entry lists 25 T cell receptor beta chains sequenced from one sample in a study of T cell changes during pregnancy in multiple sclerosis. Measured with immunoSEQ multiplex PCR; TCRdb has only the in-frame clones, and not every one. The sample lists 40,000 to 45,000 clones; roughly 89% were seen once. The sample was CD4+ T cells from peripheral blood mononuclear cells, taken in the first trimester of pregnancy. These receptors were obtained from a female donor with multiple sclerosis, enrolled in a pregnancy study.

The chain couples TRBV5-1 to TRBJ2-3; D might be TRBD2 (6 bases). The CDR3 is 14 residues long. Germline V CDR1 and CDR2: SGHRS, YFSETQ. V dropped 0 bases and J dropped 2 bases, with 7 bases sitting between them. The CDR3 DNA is TGCGCCAGCAGCTTGGGGGACTCCACAGATACGCAGTATTTT. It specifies CASSLGDSTDTQYF.

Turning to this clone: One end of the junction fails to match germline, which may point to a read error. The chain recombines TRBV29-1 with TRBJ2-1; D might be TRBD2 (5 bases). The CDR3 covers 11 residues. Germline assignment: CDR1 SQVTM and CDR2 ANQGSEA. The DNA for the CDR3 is TGCAGCGCTGAACTAGTGCGTGAGCAGTTCTTC. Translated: CSAELVREQFF.

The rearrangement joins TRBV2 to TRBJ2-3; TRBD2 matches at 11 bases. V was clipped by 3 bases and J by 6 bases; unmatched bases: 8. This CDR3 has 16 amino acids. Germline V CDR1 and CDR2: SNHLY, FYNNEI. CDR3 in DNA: TGTGCCAGCAGTGAGGCTCTAGCGGGAGGAGGGGATACGCAGTATTTT. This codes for CASSEALAGGGDTQYF.

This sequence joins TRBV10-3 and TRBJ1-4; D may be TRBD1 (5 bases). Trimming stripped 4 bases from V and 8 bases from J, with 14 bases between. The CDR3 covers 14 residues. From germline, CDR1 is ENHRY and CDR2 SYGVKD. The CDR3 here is CAISGGKRSEKLFF. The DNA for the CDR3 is TGTGCCATCAGTGGGGGCAAGAGAAGCGAAAAACTGTTTTTT.

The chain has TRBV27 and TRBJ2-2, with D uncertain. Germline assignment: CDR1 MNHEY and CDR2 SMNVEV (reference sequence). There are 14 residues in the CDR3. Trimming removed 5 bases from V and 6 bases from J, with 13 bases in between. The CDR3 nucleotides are TGTGCCAGCAGTCCGCGGAGTCTGTCCGGGGAGCTGTTTTTT. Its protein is CASSPRSLSGELFF.

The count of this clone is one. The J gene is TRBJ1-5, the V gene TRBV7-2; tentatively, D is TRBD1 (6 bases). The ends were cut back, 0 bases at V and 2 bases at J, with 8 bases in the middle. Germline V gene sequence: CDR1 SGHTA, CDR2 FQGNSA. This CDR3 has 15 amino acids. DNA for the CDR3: TGTGCCAGCAGCTTAGCCAGGGGAGGCAATCAGCCCCAGCATTTT. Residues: CASSLARGGNQPQHF.

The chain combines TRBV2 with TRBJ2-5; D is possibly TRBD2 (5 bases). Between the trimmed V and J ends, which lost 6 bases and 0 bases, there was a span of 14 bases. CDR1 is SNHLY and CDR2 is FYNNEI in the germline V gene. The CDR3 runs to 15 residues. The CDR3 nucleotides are TGTGCCAGCAGGTCCTCAGCGGCCCACCAAGAGACCCAGTACTTC. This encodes CASRSSAAHQETQYF.

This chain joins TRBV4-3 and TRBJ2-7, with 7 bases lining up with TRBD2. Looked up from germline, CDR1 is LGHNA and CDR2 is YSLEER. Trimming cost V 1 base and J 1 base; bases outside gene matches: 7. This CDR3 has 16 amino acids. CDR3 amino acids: CASSQVLASGSYEQYF. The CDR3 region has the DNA TGCGCCAGCAGCCAAGTTTTGGCTAGCGGATCCTACGAGCAGTACTTC.

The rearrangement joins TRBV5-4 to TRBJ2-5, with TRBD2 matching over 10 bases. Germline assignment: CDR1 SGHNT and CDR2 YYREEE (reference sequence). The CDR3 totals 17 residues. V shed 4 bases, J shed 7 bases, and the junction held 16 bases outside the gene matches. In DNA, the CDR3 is TGTGCCAGCAGCCTTGGGGATCCAAGCGGGAGGGGCGGGACCCAGTACTTC. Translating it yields CASSLGDPSGRGGTQYF.

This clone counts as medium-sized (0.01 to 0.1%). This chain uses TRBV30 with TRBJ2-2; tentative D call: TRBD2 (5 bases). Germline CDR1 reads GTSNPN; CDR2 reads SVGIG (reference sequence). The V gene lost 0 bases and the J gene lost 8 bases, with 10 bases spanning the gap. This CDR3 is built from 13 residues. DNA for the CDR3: TGTGCCTGGAGTGTACAGCCGGGAGGGGAGCTGTTTTTT. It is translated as CAWSVQPGGELFF.

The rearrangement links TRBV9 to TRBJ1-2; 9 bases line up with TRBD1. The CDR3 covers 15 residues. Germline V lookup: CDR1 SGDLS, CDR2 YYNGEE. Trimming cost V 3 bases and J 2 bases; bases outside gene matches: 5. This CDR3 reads CASSEGTGSNYGYTF. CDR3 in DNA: TGTGCCAGCAGCGAGGGGACAGGGAGCAACTATGGCTACACCTTC.

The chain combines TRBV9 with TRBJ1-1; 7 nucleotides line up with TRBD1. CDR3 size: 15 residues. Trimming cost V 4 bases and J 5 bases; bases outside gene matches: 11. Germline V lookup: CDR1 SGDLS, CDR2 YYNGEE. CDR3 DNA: TGTGCCAGCAGCCCTCGGGACAGCCTTGGGACTGAAGCTTTCTTT. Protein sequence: CASSPRDSLGTEAFF.

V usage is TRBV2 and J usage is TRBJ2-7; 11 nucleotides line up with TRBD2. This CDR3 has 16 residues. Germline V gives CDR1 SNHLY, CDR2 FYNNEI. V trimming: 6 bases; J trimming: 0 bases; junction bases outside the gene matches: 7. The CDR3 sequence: CASSSSGRLSSYEQYF. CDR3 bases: TGTGCCAGCAGCTCTAGCGGGAGGTTAAGCTCCTACGAGCAGTACTTC.

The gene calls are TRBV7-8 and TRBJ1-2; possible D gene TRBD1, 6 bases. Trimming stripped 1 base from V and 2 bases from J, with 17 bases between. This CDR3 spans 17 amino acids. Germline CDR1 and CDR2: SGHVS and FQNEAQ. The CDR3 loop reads CASSLGELGQRNYGYTF. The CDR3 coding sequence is TGTGCCAGCAGCTTAGGGGAATTGGGACAACGAAACTATGGCTACACCTTC.

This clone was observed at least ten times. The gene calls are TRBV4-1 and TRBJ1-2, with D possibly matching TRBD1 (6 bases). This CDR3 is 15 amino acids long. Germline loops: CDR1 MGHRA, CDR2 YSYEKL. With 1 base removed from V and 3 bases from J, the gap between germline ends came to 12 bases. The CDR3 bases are TGCGCCAGCAGCCAAGGACTACAGGGATACTATGGCTACACCTTC. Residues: CASSQGLQGYYGYTF.

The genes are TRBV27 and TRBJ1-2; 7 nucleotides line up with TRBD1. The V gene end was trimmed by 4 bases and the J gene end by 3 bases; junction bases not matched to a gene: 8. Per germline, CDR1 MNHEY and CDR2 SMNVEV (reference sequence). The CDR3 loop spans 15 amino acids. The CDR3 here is CASSSLGQADYGYTF. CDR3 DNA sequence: TGTGCCAGCAGTTCACTCGGACAGGCTGACTATGGCTACACCTTC.

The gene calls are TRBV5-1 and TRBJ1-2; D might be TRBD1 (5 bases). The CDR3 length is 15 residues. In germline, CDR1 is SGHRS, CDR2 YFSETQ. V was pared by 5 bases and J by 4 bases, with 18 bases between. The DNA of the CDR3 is TGCGCCAGCAGGCGGGACGTCGAGGCACTCTATGGCTACACCTTC. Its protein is CASRRDVEALYGYTF.

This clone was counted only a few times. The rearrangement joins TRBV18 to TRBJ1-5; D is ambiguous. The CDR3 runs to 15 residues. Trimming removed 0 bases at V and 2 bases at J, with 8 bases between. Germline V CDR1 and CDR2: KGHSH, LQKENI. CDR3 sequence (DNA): TGTGCCAGCTCACCACCGATGCAGGGCAATCAGCCCCAGCATTTT. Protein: CASSPPMQGNQPQHF. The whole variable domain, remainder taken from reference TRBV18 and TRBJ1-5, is NAGVMQNPRHLVRRRGQEARLRCSPMKGHSHVYWYRQLPEEGLKFMVYLQKENIIDESGMPKERFSAEFPKEGPSILRIQQVVRGDSAAYFCASSPPMQGNQPQHFGDGTRLSIL.

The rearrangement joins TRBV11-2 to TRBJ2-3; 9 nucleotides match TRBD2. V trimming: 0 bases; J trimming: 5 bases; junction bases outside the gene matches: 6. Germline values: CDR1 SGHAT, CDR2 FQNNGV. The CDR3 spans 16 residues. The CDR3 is CASSLEGGRALDTQYF. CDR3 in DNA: TGTGCCAGCAGCTTAGAGGGCGGGAGGGCCTTAGATACGCAGTATTTT.

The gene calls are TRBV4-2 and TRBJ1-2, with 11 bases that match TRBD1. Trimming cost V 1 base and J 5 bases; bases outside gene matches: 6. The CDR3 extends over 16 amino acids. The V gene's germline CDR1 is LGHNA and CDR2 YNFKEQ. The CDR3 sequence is CASSQGGQGATYGYTF. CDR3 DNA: TGTGCCAGCAGCCAAGGCGGACAGGGGGCAACGTATGGCTACACCTTC.

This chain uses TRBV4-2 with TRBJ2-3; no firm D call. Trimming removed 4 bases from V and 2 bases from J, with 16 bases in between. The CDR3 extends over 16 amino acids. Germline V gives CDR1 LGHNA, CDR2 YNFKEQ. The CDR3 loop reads CASSPFSNPLTDTQYF. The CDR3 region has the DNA TGTGCCAGCAGCCCTTTTAGTAACCCACTCACAGATACGCAGTATTTT.

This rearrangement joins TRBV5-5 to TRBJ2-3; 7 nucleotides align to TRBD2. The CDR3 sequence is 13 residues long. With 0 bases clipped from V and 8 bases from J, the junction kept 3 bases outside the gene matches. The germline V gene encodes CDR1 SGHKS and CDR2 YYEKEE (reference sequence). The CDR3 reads CASSLEWGGTQYF. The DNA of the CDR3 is TGTGCCAGCAGCTTGGAATGGGGGGGTACGCAGTATTTT.

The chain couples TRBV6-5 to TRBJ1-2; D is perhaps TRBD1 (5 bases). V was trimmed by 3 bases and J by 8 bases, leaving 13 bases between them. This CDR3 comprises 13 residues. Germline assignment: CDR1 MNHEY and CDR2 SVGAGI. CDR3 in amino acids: CASSYVQGRGYTF. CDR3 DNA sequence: TGTGCCAGCAGTTATGTCCAGGGTCGAGGCTACACCTTC.

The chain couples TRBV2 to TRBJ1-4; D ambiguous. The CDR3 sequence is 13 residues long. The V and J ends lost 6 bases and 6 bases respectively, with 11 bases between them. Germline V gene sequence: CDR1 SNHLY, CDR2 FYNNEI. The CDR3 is CASRAGLDEKLFF. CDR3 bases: TGTGCCAGCAGGGCCGGGTTGGATGAAAAACTGTTTTTT.

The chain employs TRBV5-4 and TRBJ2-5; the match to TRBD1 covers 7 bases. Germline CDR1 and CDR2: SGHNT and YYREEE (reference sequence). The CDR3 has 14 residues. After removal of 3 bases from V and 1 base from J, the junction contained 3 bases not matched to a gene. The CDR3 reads CASSSGTAQETQYF. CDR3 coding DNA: TGTGCCAGCAGCTCGGGGACAGCCCAAGAGACCCAGTACTTC.